A single sample gave rise to the 6 T cell receptor beta chains below, sequenced in a study of cytomegalovirus exposure and HLA in healthy donors. The PCR employed 60 Vbeta primers together with 13 Jbeta primers. Using immunoSEQ multiplex PCR, the repertoire was profiled, and TCRdb retains in-frame clones only, with some absent. The profile covers approximately 170,000 clones, with over 70% appearing a single time and approximately 3.1% taken by the ten largest. Sequencing was done on a sample of PBMCs. The receptors were sampled from a woman aged 25 to 39 in good health and CMV-seropositive.

Only a few counts were recorded for this clone. The chain couples TRBV27 to TRBJ1-1; no definite D call. V was clipped by 3 bases and J by 2 bases, with 4 bases between them. CDR3 size: 12 residues. Germline V lookup: CDR1 MNHEY, CDR2 SMNVEV (reference sequence). The CDR3 DNA follows: TGTGCCAGCAGTTTTCATAACACTGAAGCTTTCTTT. Its translation is CASSFHNTEAFF.

The rearrangement uses TRBV5-8 and TRBJ2-4, with 13 bases matching TRBD2. Germline lookup yields CDR1 SGHTS and CDR2 YDEGEE. This CDR3 is 19 amino acids long. V was clipped by 4 bases and J by 0 bases; unmatched bases: 10. In DNA, the CDR3 is TGTGCCAGCAGCCCTCCTACTAGCGGGAGGGTATTAGCCAAAAACATTCAGTACTTC. Its protein is CASSPPTSGRVLAKNIQYF.

This clone showed up just a few times. This CDR3 is also generated by other DNA sequences in the sample. The chain carries TRBV6-4 and TRBJ2-2; no clear D. This CDR3 comprises 17 residues. Germline CDR1 reads MRHNA; CDR2 reads SNTAGT. The V gene lost 8 bases and the J gene lost 7 bases, with 26 bases spanning the gap. CDR3 bases: TGTGCCAGCGCAGCGCCCCTGGATTTTTTCCGGCTCGGGGAGCTGTTTTTT. Translation: CASAAPLDFFRLGELFF.

A word on this clone: The junction departs from germline at one end; a sequencing error may be responsible. The J gene is TRBJ2-5, the V gene TRBV15; 10 nucleotides align to TRBD2. Per germline, CDR1 LNHNV and CDR2 YYDKDF (reference sequence). The CDR3 totals 13 residues. The chain's CDR3 is CATSRDPSGSRDF. The DNA of the CDR3 is TGTGCCACCAGCAGAGATCCTAGCGGGAGTCGGGACTTC.

V gene TRBV7-6 combines with J gene TRBJ1-1; D might be TRBD1 (5 bases). V lost 5 bases, J lost 4 bases, and 20 bases lay in between. There are 16 residues in the CDR3. Germline-derived CDR1 and CDR2 are SGHVS and FNYEAQ. The CDR3 region is CASSLPYTGGGTEAFF. CDR3 nucleotide sequence: TGTGCCAGCAGCCTACCTTACACCGGGGGGGGCACTGAAGCTTTCTTT.

V usage is TRBV5-4 and J usage is TRBJ2-3, with 7 positions matching TRBD1. The ends lost 4 bases at V and 2 bases at J; junction bases unmatched: 7. The germline V gene encodes CDR1 SGHNT and CDR2 YYREEE (reference sequence). The CDR3 covers 15 residues. CDR3: CASSPDRTFTDTQYF. In nucleotides, the CDR3 is TGTGCCAGCAGCCCGGACAGGACGTTCACAGATACGCAGTATTTT.